The clone carrying this TCR beta chain was detected only a few times. Germline loops: CDR1 SGHDT, CDR2 YYEEEE. This CDR3 is built from 12 residues. V lost 0 bases, J lost 5 bases, and 5 bases lay in between. TCRdb reanalysed the RACE reads using MiXCR and keeps one entry per CDR3 protein. Among roughly 86,000 distinct CDR3 sequences listed, over 9.5% were seen once. This entry is derived from a study of human T cells and chemical hapten exposure. About the research overall: 2% DPC was applied to around 2 cm by around 2 cm of upper inner arm skin for sensitization.

Regarding time point: patch test 1, 2 weeks after DPC sensitization. The treatment is: therapeutic diphenylcyclopropenone sensitization with weekly scalp DPC. The genes are TRBV5-6 and TRBJ2-5; no clear D. The sequencing here drew on whole blood, taken in connection with sensitization to the hapten diphenylcyclopropenone (DPC). This sequence originates from a man aged 40-49 years with alopecia areata. Some clones in this sample may be carry-over from other donors' samples. The CDR3 bases are TGTGCCAGCAGCTTGGAGGCCGAGACCCAGTACTTC. Its protein product is CASSLEAETQYF.